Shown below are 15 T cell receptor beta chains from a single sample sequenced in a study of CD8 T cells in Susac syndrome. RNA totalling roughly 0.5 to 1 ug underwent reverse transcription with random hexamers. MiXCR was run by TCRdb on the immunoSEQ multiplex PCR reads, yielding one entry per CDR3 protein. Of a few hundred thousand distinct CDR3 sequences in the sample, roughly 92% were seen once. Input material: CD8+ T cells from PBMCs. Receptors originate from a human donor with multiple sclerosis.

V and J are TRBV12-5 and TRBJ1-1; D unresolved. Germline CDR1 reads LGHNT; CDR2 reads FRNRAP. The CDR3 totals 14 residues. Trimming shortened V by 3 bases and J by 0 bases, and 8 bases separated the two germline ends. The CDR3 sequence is CASGFSSVNTEAFF. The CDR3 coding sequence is TGTGCTAGTGGTTTCTCCTCAGTGAACACTGAAGCTTTCTTT.

The CDR3 nucleotides are TGTGCCAGCAGCTACGAGAGGAACGAGAATGAGCAGTTCTTC. Its translation: CASSYERNENEQFF. The chain combines TRBV7-9 with TRBJ2-1; D is undetermined. Trimming removed 4 bases at V and 7 bases at J, with 14 bases between. Germline V CDR1 and CDR2: SEHNR, FQNEAQ (reference sequence). The CDR3 spans 14 residues.

In DNA form, the CDR3 reads TGTGCCAGCAGCGTAGTTTATCCAGGGGACTATGGCTACACCTTC. It codes for CASSVVYPGDYGYTF. The rearrangement joins TRBV9 to TRBJ1-2, with a tentative D call TRBD1 (6 bases). CDR1 SGDLS and CDR2 YYNGEE come from the germline V gene. The V and J ends lost 0 bases and 3 bases respectively, with 12 bases between them. This CDR3 comprises 15 residues.

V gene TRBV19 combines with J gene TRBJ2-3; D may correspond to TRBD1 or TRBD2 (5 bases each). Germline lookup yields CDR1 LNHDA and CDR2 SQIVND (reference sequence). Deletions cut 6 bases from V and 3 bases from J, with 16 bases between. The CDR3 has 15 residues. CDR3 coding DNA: TGTGCCAGTAGCGAGACAGAGAGGGTGACAGATACGCAGTATTTT. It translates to CASSETERVTDTQYF. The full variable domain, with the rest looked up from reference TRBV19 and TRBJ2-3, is DGGITQSPKYLFRKEGQNVTLSCEQNLNHDAMYWYRQDPGQGLRLIYYSQIVNDFQKGDIAEGYSVSREKKESFPLTVTSAQKNPTAFYLCASSETERVTDTQYFGPGTRLTVL.

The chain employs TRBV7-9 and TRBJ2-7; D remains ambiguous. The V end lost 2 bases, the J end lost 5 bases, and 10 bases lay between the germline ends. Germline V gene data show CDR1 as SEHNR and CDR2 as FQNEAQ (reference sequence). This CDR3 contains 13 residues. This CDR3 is CASSLQDRHEQYF. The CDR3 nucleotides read TGTGCCAGCAGCTTACAAGATCGACACGAGCAGTACTTC.

The DNA of the CDR3 is TGCGCCAGCAGCCAGGACAGGGTACCCCAAGAGACCCAGTACTTC. Residues: CASSQDRVPQETQYF. The rearrangement links TRBV4-3 to TRBJ2-5, with 8 nucleotides matching TRBD1. Germline CDR1 LGHNA, CDR2 YSLEER. The CDR3 consists of 15 residues. Trimming at V came to 3 bases and at J to 1 base, leaving 4 bases not matched to a gene.

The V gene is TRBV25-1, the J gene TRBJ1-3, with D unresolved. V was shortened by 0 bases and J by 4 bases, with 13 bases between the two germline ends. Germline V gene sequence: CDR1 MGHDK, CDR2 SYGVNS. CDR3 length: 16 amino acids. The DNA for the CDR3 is TGTGCCAGCAGTGAATATTGGGAATCGTCCGGAAACACCATATATTTT. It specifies CASSEYWESSGNTIYF.

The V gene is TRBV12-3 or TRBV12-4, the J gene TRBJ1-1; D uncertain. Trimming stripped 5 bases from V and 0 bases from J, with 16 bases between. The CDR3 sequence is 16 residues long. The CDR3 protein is CASSLLAVEMNTEAFF. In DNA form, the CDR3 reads TGTGCCAGCAGTCTCCTGGCTGTAGAGATGAACACTGAAGCTTTCTTT.

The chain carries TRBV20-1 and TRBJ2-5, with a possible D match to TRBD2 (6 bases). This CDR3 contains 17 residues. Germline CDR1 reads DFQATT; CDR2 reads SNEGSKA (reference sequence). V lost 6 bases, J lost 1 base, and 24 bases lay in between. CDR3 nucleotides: TGCAGTGCAGCCGGGCTTCCAGCGGGCCAAACCCAAGAGACCCAGTACTTC. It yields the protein CSAAGLPAGQTQETQYF.

The CDR3 region has the DNA TGTGCCAGCAGCCCACTATTGGACAGGGGTCCCTCCAATGAGCAGTTCTTC. Its protein product is CASSPLLDRGPSNEQFF. The chain employs TRBV3-1 and TRBJ2-1; 9 bases match TRBD1. With 4 bases clipped from V and 6 bases from J, the junction kept 13 bases outside the gene matches. Germline V CDR1 and CDR2: LGHDT, YNNKEL (reference sequence). This CDR3 contains 17 residues.

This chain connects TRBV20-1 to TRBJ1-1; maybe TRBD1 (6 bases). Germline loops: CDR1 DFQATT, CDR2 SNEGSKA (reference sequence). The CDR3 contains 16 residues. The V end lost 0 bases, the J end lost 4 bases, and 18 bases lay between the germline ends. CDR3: CSARDPLTGWATEAFF. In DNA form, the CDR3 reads TGCAGTGCTAGAGATCCTCTTACAGGGTGGGCCACTGAAGCTTTCTTT.

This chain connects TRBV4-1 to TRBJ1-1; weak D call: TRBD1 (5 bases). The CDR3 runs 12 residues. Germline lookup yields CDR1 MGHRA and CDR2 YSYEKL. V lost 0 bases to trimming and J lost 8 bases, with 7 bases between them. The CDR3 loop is CASSQDNREAFF. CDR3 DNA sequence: TGCGCCAGCAGCCAAGATAACAGGGAAGCTTTCTTT.

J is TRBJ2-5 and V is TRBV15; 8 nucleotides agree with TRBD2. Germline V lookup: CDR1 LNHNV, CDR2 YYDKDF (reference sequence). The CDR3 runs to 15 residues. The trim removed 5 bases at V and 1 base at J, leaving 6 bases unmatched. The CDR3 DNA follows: TGTGCCACCAGCCCGGGAGGGGGGCCCCAAGAGACCCAGTACTTC. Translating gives CATSPGGGPQETQYF.

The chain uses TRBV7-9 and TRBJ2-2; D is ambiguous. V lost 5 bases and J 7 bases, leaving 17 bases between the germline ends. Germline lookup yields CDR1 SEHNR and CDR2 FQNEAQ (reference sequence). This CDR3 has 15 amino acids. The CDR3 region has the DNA TGTGCCAGCAGCCACCCATTGGTAGACGGCGGGGAGCTGTTTTTT. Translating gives CASSHPLVDGGELFF.

The CDR3 protein is CASSQDRAGGLLETQYF. The CDR3 DNA reads TGCGCCAGCAGCCAAGATCGCGCCGGGGGACTTTTAGAGACCCAGTACTTC. The rearrangement links TRBV4-3 to TRBJ2-5; the D gene is possibly TRBD2 (6 bases). Germline CDR1 and CDR2: LGHNA and YSLEER. This CDR3 is built from 17 residues. V lost 0 bases and J 4 bases, leaving 18 bases between the germline ends.